One sample yielded the 14 T cell receptor beta chains listed below, sequenced in a study of cytomegalovirus exposure and HLA in healthy donors. In the PCR, 60 Vbeta and 13 Jbeta primers were used. The table came from immunoSEQ multiplex PCR; TCRdb's copy has only in-frame clones and leaves some out. The sample shows 200,000 to 250,000 clones, over 80% of them seen only once. Material: PBMCs. The receptors were gathered from a boy aged 2 to 10 in good health and CMV-seronegative.

V gene TRBV21-1 combines with J gene TRBJ2-3; the table names TRBD2, a call not compared with the DNA. TRBV21-1 constitutes a pseudogene. This CDR3 region has 13 residues. The CDR3 nucleotides read TGTGCCAGCAGCAACCTTTTCACAGATACGCAGTATTTT. It codes for CASSNLFTDTQYF.

CDR3 residues: CASSVTTGTHGSGNTIYF. CDR3 DNA sequence: TGTGCCAGCAGCGTTACGACCGGGACACACGGCTCTGGAAACACCATATATTTT. V usage is TRBV9 and J usage is TRBJ1-3, with D perhaps TRBD1 (6 bases). CDR3 length equals 18 residues. Germline values: CDR1 SGDLS, CDR2 YYNGEE. V shed 2 bases and J shed 0 bases, with 18 bases lying between them.

The V and J genes are TRBV27 and TRBJ1-5, with 7 nucleotides matching TRBD1. Germline values: CDR1 MNHEY, CDR2 SMNVEV (reference sequence). The V and J ends lost 5 bases and 1 base, in that order; junction bases with no gene match: 14. The CDR3 is 18 residues long. The CDR3 DNA sequence: TGTGCCAGCAGTCGGAAGCTCCGGACAGGTCCAAGCAATCAGCCCCAGCATTTT. This gives the protein CASSRKLRTGPSNQPQHF.

The V gene is TRBV29-1, the J gene TRBJ1-2; 8 nucleotides agree with TRBD1. Unmatched junction bases numbered 1, after V lost 2 bases and J lost 8 bases. The germline V gene encodes CDR1 SQVTM and CDR2 ANQGSEA. The CDR3 is 11 residues long. CDR3 protein: CSVETGGGYTF. The CDR3 DNA is TGCAGCGTTGAAACAGGGGGAGGCTACACCTTC.

V gene TRBV9 combines with J gene TRBJ2-7; TRBD2 matches at 9 bases. J gave up 7 bases and V 0 bases, and 5 bases lay outside the gene matches. CDR1 is SGDLS, CDR2 YYNGEE, per germline. This CDR3 has 14 amino acids. Written as DNA, the CDR3 is TGTGCCAGCAGCGTAGGCGGGAGGGCCGGAGAGCAGTACTTC. Protein: CASSVGGRAGEQYF.

This chain links TRBV19 with TRBJ2-1; 13 positions agree with TRBD2. The CDR3 is made up of 15 amino acids. Germline trimming cut 6 bases from V and 5 bases from J; bases unmatched to any gene: 4. Germline CDR1 LNHDA, CDR2 SQIVND (reference sequence). CDR3 protein: CASSWGTSGNNEQFF. CDR3 sequence (DNA): TGTGCCAGTAGCTGGGGGACTAGCGGGAACAATGAGCAGTTCTTC.

The V and J genes are TRBV15 and TRBJ2-3, with D perhaps TRBD2 (6 bases). Germline CDR1 reads LNHNV; CDR2 reads YYDKDF (reference sequence). CDR3 size: 14 residues. Trimming cost V 0 bases and J 6 bases, with 10 bases left between them. Here the CDR3 DNA reads TGTGCCACCAGCAGAGACCCGGGGAGGGATACGCAGTATTTT. It translates to CATSRDPGRDTQYF.

The chain combines TRBV29-1 with TRBJ1-6, with D possibly matching TRBD1 (5 bases). Germline V lookup: CDR1 SQVTM, CDR2 ANQGSEA. Trimming removed 4 bases at V and 9 bases at J, with 10 bases between. The CDR3 is 12 residues long. The CDR3 bases are TGCAGCGTTGGGACAATAGGTTCACCCCTCCACTTT. It encodes CSVGTIGSPLHF.

The gene calls are TRBV5-4 and TRBJ2-1; 10 nucleotides align to TRBD2. Trimming at V came to 6 bases and at J to 8 bases, leaving 17 bases not matched to a gene. CDR3 length equals 17 residues. Germline CDR1 SGHNT, CDR2 YYREEE (reference sequence). CDR3 coding DNA: TGTGCCAGCAACGGGGCTGGGAGCGGGAGGGCGAGAGATGAGCAGTTCTTC. This gives the protein CASNGAGSGRARDEQFF.

The genes are TRBV10-2 and TRBJ2-7; 8 bases agree with TRBD1. The CDR3 loop spans 16 amino acids. The V gene end was trimmed by 11 bases and the J gene end by 3 bases; junction bases not matched to a gene: 18. The germline V gene has CDR1 WSHSY and CDR2 SAAADI. The CDR3 here is CARWVVYRGINYEQYF. The CDR3 DNA sequence: TGCGCCCGATGGGTTGTCTACAGGGGGATAAACTACGAGCAGTACTTC.

The gene calls are TRBV2 and TRBJ2-1, with 7 bases matching TRBD1. Germline V lookup: CDR1 SNHLY, CDR2 FYNNEI. The CDR3 sequence is 13 residues long. V was clipped by 8 bases and J by 2 bases; unmatched bases: 3. The CDR3 reads CASYGTAYNEQFF. The CDR3 nucleotides read TGTGCCAGCTACGGGACAGCCTACAATGAGCAGTTCTTC. Full variable domain (outside the CDR3, taken from reference TRBV2 and TRBJ2-1): EPEVTQTPSHQVTQMGQEVILRCVPISNHLYFYWYRQILGQKVEFLVSFYNNEISEKSEIFDDQFSVERPDGSNFTLKIRSTKLEDSAMYFCASYGTAYNEQFFGPGTRLTVL.

The chain recombines TRBV6-1 with TRBJ2-5, with 7 bases matching TRBD2. CDR1 is MNHNS, CDR2 SASEGT, per germline. V lost 4 bases, J lost 3 bases, and 2 bases stayed unmatched. The CDR3 has 13 amino acids. In DNA, the CDR3 is TGTGCCAGCAGTGGGCTAGCGGAAGAGACCCAGTACTTC. Residues: CASSGLAEETQYF.

The chain links TRBV7-6 to TRBJ2-1, with a weak D call TRBD2 (6 bases). This CDR3 comprises 12 residues. Trimming took 10 bases from V and 6 from J, leaving 13 bases between them. Germline-derived CDR1 and CDR2 are SGHVS and FNYEAQ. The CDR3 sequence is CAIGGVGNEQFF. The CDR3 DNA follows: TGTGCCATCGGAGGGGTCGGCAATGAGCAGTTCTTC.

The rearrangement joins TRBV19 to TRBJ2-7; 7 nucleotides agree with TRBD1. The J segment lost 2 bases and the V segment lost 10 bases, leaving 8 bases of the junction unmatched. In germline, CDR1 is LNHDA, CDR2 SQIVND (reference sequence). The CDR3 is 13 amino acids. The CDR3 region has the DNA TGTGCCACTGCCGGGACAGTTCCCTACGAGCAGTACTTC. Amino acids: CATAGTVPYEQYF.